One sample yielded the 25 T cell receptor beta chains listed below, sequenced in a study of OX40 agonist ivuxolimab in advanced cancers. Only in-frame clones appear in the TCRdb table, and some are missing; sequencing was by immunoSEQ multiplex PCR. Here the sample spans around 60,000 clones, 77% being singletons. The specimen was CD4+ or CD8+ T cells sorted from blood, collected in a trial of the OX40 agonist ivuxolimab. These receptors were collected from an adult with an advanced solid tumor such as melanoma, head and neck, liver or kidney cancer.

The chain links TRBV6-5 to TRBJ2-4; D is uncertain. The germline V and J ends were trimmed by 2 bases and 0 bases, with 8 bases remaining between them. This CDR3 comprises 15 residues. CDR1 and CDR2 (germline): MNHEY, SVGAGI. The CDR3 spells CASSYGGIAKNIQYF. The CDR3 DNA reads TGTGCCAGCAGTTACGGCGGCATAGCCAAAAACATTCAGTACTTC.

This clone has only a few counts. The V and J genes are TRBV29-1 and TRBJ1-2; tentatively, D is TRBD1 (5 bases). Germline V gene sequence: CDR1 SQVTM, CDR2 ANQGSEA. There are 13 residues in the CDR3. Trimming shortened V by 7 bases and J by 2 bases, and 14 bases separated the two germline ends. CDR3 sequence: CSESRGDNYGYTF. In DNA form, the CDR3 reads TGCAGCGAGTCAAGGGGAGACAACTATGGCTACACCTTC.

The chain recombines TRBV7-7 with TRBJ1-2; D possibly corresponds to TRBD1 (5 bases). The CDR3 is made up of 13 amino acids. V lost 5 bases to trimming and J lost 6 bases, with 13 bases between them. Germline V gives CDR1 SSHAT, CDR2 FNYEAQ (reference sequence). The CDR3 region is CASSPLQGNGYTF. In DNA form, the CDR3 reads TGTGCCAGCAGCCCGCTCCAGGGAAATGGCTACACCTTC.

J is TRBJ2-2 and V is TRBV28; D unresolved. CDR3 length: 12 amino acids. V lost 7 bases and J 6 bases, leaving 9 bases between the germline ends. Germline lookup yields CDR1 MDHEN and CDR2 SYDVKM. The CDR3 here is CASTLGSGELFF. CDR3 coding DNA: TGTGCCAGCACACTGGGGTCCGGGGAGCTGTTTTTT.

This clone was seen more than once but under ten times. The J gene is TRBJ1-2, the V gene TRBV7-9; maybe TRBD1 (5 bases). The CDR3 length is 13 residues. V was clipped by 5 bases and J by 8 bases, with 15 bases between them. From germline, CDR1 is SEHNR and CDR2 FQNEAQ (reference sequence). The CDR3, as DNA: TGTGCCAGCAGCCGGCCAGGGCTGGGGGGCTACACCTTC. Protein sequence: CASSRPGLGGYTF.

CDR3 in amino acids: CASSPEAGSNTGELFF. The CDR3 DNA reads TGTGCCAGTAGTCCTGAAGCGGGATCGAACACCGGGGAGCTGTTTTTT. The chain carries TRBV19 and TRBJ2-2, with 7 bases that match TRBD2. Germline V gene lookup returns CDR1 LNHDA and CDR2 SQIVND (reference sequence). This CDR3 is 16 amino acids long. Unmatched junction bases numbered 6, after V lost 5 bases and J lost 0 bases. Together with reference TRBV19 and TRBJ2-2, the CDR3 gives the full variable domain: DGGITQSPKYLFRKEGQNVTLSCEQNLNHDAMYWYRQDPGQGLRLIYYSQIVNDFQKGDIAEGYSVSREKKESFPLTVTSAQKNPTAFYLCASSPEAGSNTGELFFGEGSRLTVL.

This clone was found a few times. This chain joins TRBV28 and TRBJ2-2, with D maybe TRBD1 (6 bases). V gave up 2 bases and J gave up 5 bases, with 12 bases separating them. Germline-derived CDR1 and CDR2 are MDHEN and SYDVKM. The length of the CDR3 is 15 residues. CDR3 amino acids: CASSLGPGVTGELFF. The CDR3 bases are TGTGCCAGCAGTTTAGGGCCAGGGGTGACCGGGGAGCTGTTTTTT.

The chain uses TRBV27 and TRBJ2-3; tentatively, D is TRBD1 or TRBD2 (5 bases each). The germline V and J ends were trimmed by 3 bases and 7 bases, with 20 bases remaining between them. Germline V lookup: CDR1 MNHEY, CDR2 SMNVEV (reference sequence). The CDR3 is 16 amino acids. The CDR3 loop reads CASSFEGMVGGNTQYF. The CDR3 coding sequence is TGTGCCAGCAGTTTTGAGGGGATGGTGGGTGGAAATACGCAGTATTTT.

This rearrangement joins TRBV5-1 to TRBJ2-7; TRBD1 is a possible D gene (5 bases). This CDR3 comprises 14 residues. With 0 bases removed from V and 0 bases from J, the gap between germline ends came to 7 bases. Germline lookup yields CDR1 SGHRS and CDR2 YFSETQ. The CDR3 DNA reads TGCGCCAGCAGCTTGGGACAGAACTCCTACGAGCAGTACTTC. Protein: CASSLGQNSYEQYF.

The chain links TRBV28 to TRBJ1-2; 9 nucleotides line up with TRBD1. Germline CDR1 MDHEN, CDR2 SYDVKM. With V trimmed by 1 base and J by 7 bases, 16 bases remained unmatched. There are 18 residues in the CDR3. Here the CDR3 DNA reads TGTGCCAGCAGTTTATACAGGGGGCGCTCGGGGGTACTGCTTGGCTACACCTTC. Its translation: CASSLYRGRSGVLLGYTF.

V and J are TRBV18 and TRBJ2-5; D remains unclear. The CDR3 runs to 14 residues. CDR1 and CDR2 from the germline V gene are KGHSH and LQKENI. V lost 2 bases to trimming and J lost 1 base, with 8 bases between them. CDR3 in DNA: TGTGCCAGCTCACCAGGAGTAGCCCAAGAGACCCAGTACTTC. Translation gives CASSPGVAQETQYF. The variable domain in full, completed from reference TRBV18 and TRBJ2-5, reads NAGVMQNPRHLVRRRGQEARLRCSPMKGHSHVYWYRQLPEEGLKFMVYLQKENIIDESGMPKERFSAEFPKEGPSILRIQQVVRGDSAAYFCASSPGVAQETQYFGPGTRLLVL.

This clone was seen only a few times. This chain joins TRBV11-2 and TRBJ2-2, with a tentative D call TRBD2 (5 bases). V was trimmed by 5 bases and J by 4 bases, leaving 17 bases between them. Looked up from germline, CDR1 is SGHAT and CDR2 is FQNNGV. The CDR3 is made up of 16 amino acids. The DNA for the CDR3 is TGTGCCAGCAGCGACCAGGCAAGGAGGTTCACCGGGGAGCTGTTTTTT. Protein: CASSDQARRFTGELFF.

The chain employs TRBV6-5 and TRBJ2-7, with D tentatively TRBD2 (5 bases). Trimming took off 0 bases at V and 2 bases at J, with 11 bases between the two ends. Germline values: CDR1 MNHEY, CDR2 SVGAGI. The CDR3 is 15 residues long. CDR3 protein: CASSYSSWRTYEQYF. In DNA form, the CDR3 reads TGTGCCAGCAGTTACTCGTCGTGGAGGACCTACGAGCAGTACTTC.

The chain has TRBV28 and TRBJ2-1; D unresolved. The CDR3 loop spans 12 amino acids. From germline, CDR1 is MDHEN and CDR2 SYDVKM. Trimming shortened V by 3 bases and J by 9 bases, and 9 bases separated the two germline ends. CDR3 sequence: CASSLLLGEQFF. CDR3 sequence (DNA): TGTGCCAGCAGTTTGCTCCTCGGTGAGCAGTTCTTC. Full variable domain (rest looked up from reference TRBV28 and TRBJ2-1): DVKVTQSSRYLVKRTGEKVFLECVQDMDHENMFWYRQDPGLGLRLIYFSYDVKMKEKGDIPEGYSVSREKKERFSLILESASTNQTSMYLCASSLLLGEQFFGPGTRLTVL.

V gene TRBV10-2 combines with J gene TRBJ2-1, with no clear D. This CDR3 is 11 amino acids long. The germline CDR1 and CDR2 sequences are WSHSY and SAAADI. V lost 6 bases, J lost 9 bases, and 9 bases lay in between. The CDR3: CASSPKVEQFF. The CDR3 DNA reads as TGCGCCAGCAGCCCCAAGGTTGAGCAGTTCTTC.

J is TRBJ2-1 and V is TRBV9, with D uncertain. Germline CDR1 reads SGDLS; CDR2 reads YYNGEE. The CDR3 has 12 amino acids. The V and J ends lost 0 bases and 5 bases respectively, with 3 bases between them. The CDR3 loop reads CASSVAHNEQFF. The CDR3 nucleotides are TGTGCCAGCAGCGTAGCCCACAATGAGCAGTTCTTC.

This chain connects TRBV25-1 to TRBJ2-5, with 7 bases aligning to TRBD2. In germline, CDR1 is MGHDK, CDR2 SYGVNS. The J segment lost 0 bases and the V segment lost 7 bases, leaving 17 bases of the junction unmatched. The CDR3 runs 18 residues. CDR3 nucleotide sequence: TGTGCCAGCACCACCAGCGGGGTACGGGGTTTGTACCAAGAGACCCAGTACTTC. Protein sequence: CASTTSGVRGLYQETQYF.

The chain joins TRBV5-1 to TRBJ2-5, with D unclear. Germline values: CDR1 SGHRS, CDR2 YFSETQ. V dropped 0 bases and J dropped 0 bases, with 6 bases sitting between them. The CDR3 spans 14 residues. DNA for the CDR3: TGCGCCAGCAGCTTGGCGCTCAACCAAGAGACCCAGTACTTC. It encodes CASSLALNQETQYF.

The chain combines TRBV20-1 with TRBJ2-5; D is unresolved. Germline V gives CDR1 DFQATT, CDR2 SNEGSKA (reference sequence). The CDR3 totals 10 residues. Trimming left V 3 bases short and J 5 bases short, with 4 bases between. Written as DNA, the CDR3 is TGCAGTGCTAGCGAGGAGACCCAGTACTTC. Residues: CSASEETQYF.

This clone was observed once. The chain is built from TRBV18 and TRBJ1-5, with 7 bases matching TRBD1. V was clipped by 3 bases and J by 3 bases; unmatched bases: 5. CDR1 and CDR2 from the germline V gene are KGHSH and LQKENI. This CDR3 spans 15 amino acids. The CDR3 nucleotides read TGTGCCAGCTCACCGACAGGGATTGACAATCAGCCCCAGCATTTT. This translates into CASSPTGIDNQPQHF.

The rearrangement links TRBV27 to TRBJ1-6; TRBD1 might be the D (6 bases). The CDR3 contains 15 residues. Trimming removed 5 bases at V and 7 bases at J, with 15 bases between. Germline-derived CDR1 and CDR2 are MNHEY and SMNVEV (reference sequence). CDR3 sequence (DNA): TGTGCCAGCAGTCCACTAGGACAGCTAAATTCACCCCTCCACTTT. As protein: CASSPLGQLNSPLHF.

CDR3 protein: CASSVDLRGSANTGELFF. The CDR3 DNA is TGTGCCAGCAGCGTAGACCTCAGGGGCAGCGCGAACACCGGGGAGCTGTTTTTT. V and J are TRBV9 and TRBJ2-2, with a tentative D call TRBD1 (6 bases). The V end was cut by 0 bases, the J end by 0 bases, with 15 bases between. The CDR3 spans 18 residues. Germline-derived CDR1 and CDR2 are SGDLS and YYNGEE.

The V call is TRBV5-5, the J call TRBJ2-5, with D unresolved. This CDR3 is built from 14 residues. V was pared by 1 base and J by 8 bases, with 15 bases between. Germline assignment: CDR1 SGHKS and CDR2 YYEKEE (reference sequence). The CDR3 here is CASSLMAEGLTQYF. CDR3 DNA: TGTGCCAGCAGCTTGATGGCCGAAGGGCTCACCCAGTACTTC.

The gene calls are TRBV27 and TRBJ2-3; no reliable D call. V dropped 0 bases and J dropped 3 bases, with 10 bases sitting between them. The CDR3 contains 15 residues. Germline CDR1 and CDR2: MNHEY and SMNVEV (reference sequence). The CDR3 nucleotides read TGTGCCAGCAGTTTATCGCGAATAAAGACAGATACGCAGTATTTT. Protein sequence: CASSLSRIKTDTQYF.

The chain recombines TRBV6-5 with TRBJ2-4; D ambiguous. V lost 4 bases to trimming and J lost 0 bases, with 4 bases between them. The CDR3 runs to 13 residues. Germline V gene sequence: CDR1 MNHEY, CDR2 SVGAGI. DNA of the CDR3: TGTGCCAGCAGTTTGGAAGCCAAAAACATTCAGTACTTC. Translated: CASSLEAKNIQYF.